The 16 T cell receptor beta chains given below trace back to one sample, sequenced in a study of human T cells and chemical hapten exposure. TCRdb reprocessed the RACE reads with MiXCR, giving one entry per CDR3 protein. The repertoire holds approximately 90,000 distinct CDR3 sequences, approximately 13% seen once, with roughly 2% in the top ten. Time point noted: patch test 1, 2 weeks after DPC sensitization. Regarding treatment: therapeutic diphenylcyclopropenone sensitization with weekly scalp DPC. The sequenced sample was whole blood, obtained in connection with sensitization to the hapten diphenylcyclopropenone (DPC). These receptors originate from a middle-aged woman with alopecia areata. Some clones in this sample may be carry-over from other donors' samples.

This clonotype was found a few times. The chain carries TRBV5-1 and TRBJ2-1, with D tentatively TRBD2 (5 bases). V was shortened by 0 bases and J by 5 bases, with 9 bases between the two germline ends. The CDR3 is made up of 14 amino acids. Germline V CDR1 and CDR2: SGHRS, YFSETQ. The CDR3 bases are TGCGCCAGCAGCTTGGGGGAGATTGACAATGAGCAGTTCTTC. It specifies CASSLGEIDNEQFF. The full variable domain, its missing parts supplied by reference TRBV5-1 and TRBJ2-1, is KAGVTQTPRYLIKTRGQQVTLSCSPISGHRSVSWYQQTPGQGLQFLFEYFSETQRNKGNFPGRFSGRQFSNSRSEMNVSTLELGDSALYLCASSLGEIDNEQFFGPGTRLTVL.

The V and J genes are TRBV3-1 and TRBJ2-7; 7 nucleotides agree with TRBD1. Germline V gene lookup returns CDR1 LGHDT and CDR2 YNNKEL (reference sequence). Germline trimming cut 1 base from V and 3 bases from J; bases unmatched to any gene: 6. The CDR3 has 15 amino acids. CDR3 residues: CASSQARRGIYEQYF. The CDR3 DNA reads as TGTGCCAGCAGCCAAGCCCGCAGGGGGATCTACGAGCAGTACTTC.

Ten or more counts support this clonotype. The chain carries TRBV6-2 or TRBV6-3 and TRBJ2-6; TRBD1 aligns across 8 bases. V shed 5 bases, J shed 6 bases, and the junction held 12 bases outside the gene matches. CDR3 length: 17 amino acids. CDR1 and CDR2 from the germline V gene are MNHEY and SVGEGT. The CDR3 loop reads CASSHRQGPLEANVLTF. The CDR3 DNA reads as TGTGCCAGCAGTCACCGACAGGGGCCCTTAGAGGCCAACGTCCTGACTTTC.

This chain links TRBV7-9 with TRBJ2-2; TRBD2 is a possible D gene (6 bases). This CDR3 contains 13 residues. CDR1 SEHNR and CDR2 FQNEAQ come from the germline V gene (reference sequence). The germline V and J ends were trimmed by 5 bases and 7 bases, with 11 bases remaining between them. This CDR3 is CASSHGTDGELFF. The CDR3 coding sequence is TGTGCCAGCAGCCACGGGACTGACGGGGAGCTGTTTTTT. The whole variable domain, filled in from reference TRBV7-9 and TRBJ2-2, reads DTGVSQNPRHKITKRGQNVTFRCDPISEHNRLYWYRQTLGQGPEFLTYFQNEAQLEKSRLLSDRFSAERPKGSFSTLEIQRTEQGDSAMYLCASSHGTDGELFFGEGSRLTVL.

This clonotype was recorded many times. V usage is TRBV7-8 and J usage is TRBJ2-5; tentatively, D is TRBD1 or TRBD2 (6 bases each). The V end was cut by 0 bases, the J end by 5 bases, with 13 bases between. The CDR3 contains 15 residues. Germline V CDR1 and CDR2: SGHVS, FQNEAQ. CDR3 nucleotides: TGTGCCAGCAGCTTAGCGGGGGGCCCTACCGAGACCCAGTACTTC. Encoded protein: CASSLAGGPTETQYF.

In this sample, this clonotype turned up many times. The V and J genes are TRBV4-3 and TRBJ1-4; D unclear. V lost 0 bases and J 7 bases, leaving 12 bases between the germline ends. The germline V gene encodes CDR1 LGHNA and CDR2 YSLEER. CDR3 length: 15 amino acids. CDR3 sequence: CASSQDPRPGEKLFF. As DNA, the CDR3 is TGCGCCAGCAGCCAAGATCCCAGGCCTGGTGAAAAACTGTTTTTT.

The rearrangement links TRBV27 to TRBJ2-3, with D tentatively TRBD1 (6 bases). Trimming pared 3 bases from V and 4 bases from J, leaving 11 bases between. This CDR3 has 14 amino acids. From germline, CDR1 is MNHEY and CDR2 SMNVEV (reference sequence). The CDR3 is CASSFQQGADTQYF. For the CDR3, the DNA is TGTGCCAGCAGTTTTCAACAGGGCGCAGATACGCAGTATTTT.

This chain uses TRBV7-9 with TRBJ2-3; D is unclear. V gave up 3 bases and J gave up 0 bases, with 10 bases separating them. CDR3 length: 15 residues. The germline gives CDR1 SEHNR, CDR2 FQNEAQ (reference sequence). Here the CDR3 reads CASSLDGSSTDTQYF. In DNA, the CDR3 is TGTGCCAGCAGCTTGGATGGCTCTAGCACAGATACGCAGTATTTT.

This clonotype appeared many times. The DNA of the CDR3 is TGTGCCAGCAGTTTACTGCTCTACGAGCAGTACTTC. Translation: CASSLLLYEQYF. This chain connects TRBV28 to TRBJ2-7, with D hard to call. The V end lost 2 bases, the J end lost 3 bases, and 5 bases lay between the germline ends. The germline CDR1 and CDR2 sequences are MDHEN and SYDVKM. The CDR3 extends over 12 amino acids.

This clonotype was seen a few times. This chain joins TRBV15 and TRBJ1-1; a possible D gene is TRBD1 (6 bases). Germline V lookup: CDR1 LNHNV, CDR2 YYDKDF (reference sequence). Trimming removed 0 bases at V and 7 bases at J, with 15 bases between. CDR3 length equals 15 residues. The CDR3 is CATSREGAGQNEAFF. As DNA, the CDR3 is TGTGCCACCAGCAGAGAGGGGGCCGGACAGAATGAAGCTTTCTTT.

Only a few counts were recorded for this clonotype. The V and J genes are TRBV9 and TRBJ1-1; D not certain. Germline V lookup: CDR1 SGDLS, CDR2 YYNGEE. The CDR3 is made up of 14 amino acids. Trimming took 2 bases from V and 2 from J, leaving 10 bases between them. The CDR3 bases are TGTGCCAGCAGCGTGCGGGGTTTTAACACTGAAGCTTTCTTT. This translates into CASSVRGFNTEAFF.

The chain has TRBV4-1 and TRBJ2-3, with 7 bases fitting TRBD2. The CDR3 loop spans 15 amino acids. The V segment lost 2 bases and the J segment 1 base; nucleotides outside the gene matches: 3. Germline V gene sequence: CDR1 MGHRA, CDR2 YSYEKL. The CDR3 reads CASSQQGLRTDTQYF. CDR3 sequence (DNA): TGCGCCAGCAGCCAACAGGGACTACGCACAGATACGCAGTATTTT.

Of note for this clonotype: The junction departs from the called germline gene at one end, perhaps through a read error. The chain carries TRBV7-9 and TRBJ1-4; D uncertain. Per the germline V gene, CDR1 is SEHNR and CDR2 is FQNEAQ (reference sequence). CDR3 size: 13 residues. CDR3 region: CVSSLAEGKRLFF. Written as DNA, the CDR3 is TGTGTCAGCAGCTTAGCGGAAGGGAAGCGACTGTTTTTT.

This rearrangement joins TRBV28 to TRBJ2-4; TRBD1 agrees at 9 bases. Per the germline V gene, CDR1 is MDHEN and CDR2 is SYDVKM. J gave up 9 bases and V 4 bases, and 4 bases lay outside the gene matches. The CDR3 loop spans 13 amino acids. In nucleotides, the CDR3 is TGTGCCAGCAGTTCAGGACAGGGGTCCATTCAGTACTTC. This translates into CASSSGQGSIQYF.

This clonotype was counted ten times or more. The rearrangement links TRBV20-1 to TRBJ1-1; a possible D gene is TRBD1 (6 bases). V lost 5 bases and J 7 bases, leaving 11 bases between the germline ends. The CDR3 has 11 residues. In germline, CDR1 is DFQATT, CDR2 SNEGSKA (reference sequence). For the CDR3, the DNA is TGCAGTGCTCGCGACAGGAGTGAAGCTTTCTTT. Its protein is CSARDRSEAFF.

The chain couples TRBV5-6 to TRBJ2-5; TRBD1 matches 7 bases. The CDR3 has 14 residues. Germline V gene sequence: CDR1 SGHDT, CDR2 YYEEEE. Germline trimming cut 5 bases from V and 4 bases from J; bases unmatched to any gene: 8. CDR3 sequence (DNA): TGTGCCAGCAGTTCCACACAGGGGTCAGAGACCCAGTACTTC. Encoded protein: CASSSTQGSETQYF.